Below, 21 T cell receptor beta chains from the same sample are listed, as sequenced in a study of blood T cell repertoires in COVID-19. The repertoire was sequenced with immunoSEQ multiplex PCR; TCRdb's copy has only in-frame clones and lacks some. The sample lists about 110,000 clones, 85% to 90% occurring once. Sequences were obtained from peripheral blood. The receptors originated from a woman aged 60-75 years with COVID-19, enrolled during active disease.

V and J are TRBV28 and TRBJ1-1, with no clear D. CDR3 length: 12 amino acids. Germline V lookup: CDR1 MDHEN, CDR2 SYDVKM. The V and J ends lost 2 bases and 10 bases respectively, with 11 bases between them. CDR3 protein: CASSLVLASAFF. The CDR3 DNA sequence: TGTGCCAGCAGTTTAGTTTTGGCCTCAGCTTTCTTT. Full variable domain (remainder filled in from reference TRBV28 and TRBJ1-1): DVKVTQSSRYLVKRTGEKVFLECVQDMDHENMFWYRQDPGLGLRLIYFSYDVKMKEKGDIPEGYSVSREKKERFSLILESASTNQTSMYLCASSLVLASAFFGQGTRLTVV.

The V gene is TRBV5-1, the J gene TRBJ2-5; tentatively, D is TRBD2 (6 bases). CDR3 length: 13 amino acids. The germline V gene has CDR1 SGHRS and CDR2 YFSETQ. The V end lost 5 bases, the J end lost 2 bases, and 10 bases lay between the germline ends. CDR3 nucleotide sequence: TGCGCCAGCAGGCGGGGTGAACAAGAGACCCAGTACTTC. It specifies CASRRGEQETQYF.

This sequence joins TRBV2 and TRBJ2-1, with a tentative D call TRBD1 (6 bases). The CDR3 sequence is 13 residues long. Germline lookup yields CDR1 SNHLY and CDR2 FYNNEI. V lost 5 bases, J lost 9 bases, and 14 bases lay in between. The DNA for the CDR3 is TGTGCCAGCAGTTATACGGACAGCATTGAGCAGTTCTTC. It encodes CASSYTDSIEQFF.

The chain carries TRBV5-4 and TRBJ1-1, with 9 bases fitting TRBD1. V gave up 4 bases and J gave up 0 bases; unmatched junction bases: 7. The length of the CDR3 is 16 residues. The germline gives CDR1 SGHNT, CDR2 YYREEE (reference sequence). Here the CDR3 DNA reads TGTGCCAGCAGCCCGCGGGGACAGGGAATGAACACTGAAGCTTTCTTT. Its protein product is CASSPRGQGMNTEAFF.

CDR3 sequence reads: CASSPKAGMDEQYF. CDR3 nucleotides: TGTGCCAGCAGCCCCAAAGCCGGTATGGACGAGCAGTACTTC. The chain recombines TRBV7-3 with TRBJ2-7; D remains unclear. V lost 5 bases to trimming and J lost 5 bases, with 16 bases between them. The CDR3 has 14 amino acids. Germline V gene lookup returns CDR1 SGHTA and CDR2 FQGTGA.

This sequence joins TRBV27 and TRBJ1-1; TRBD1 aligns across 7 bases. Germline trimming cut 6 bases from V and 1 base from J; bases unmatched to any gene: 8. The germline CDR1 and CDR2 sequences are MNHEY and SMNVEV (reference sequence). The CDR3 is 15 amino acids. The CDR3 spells CASSPRTGPNTEAFF. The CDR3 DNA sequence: TGTGCCAGCAGCCCCAGGACAGGCCCGAACACTGAAGCTTTCTTT.

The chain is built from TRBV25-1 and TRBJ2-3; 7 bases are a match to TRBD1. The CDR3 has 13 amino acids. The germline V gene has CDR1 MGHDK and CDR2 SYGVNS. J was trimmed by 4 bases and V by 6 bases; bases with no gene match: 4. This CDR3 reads CASSPTGSDTQYF. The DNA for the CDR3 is TGTGCCAGCAGCCCGACAGGGTCAGATACGCAGTATTTT.

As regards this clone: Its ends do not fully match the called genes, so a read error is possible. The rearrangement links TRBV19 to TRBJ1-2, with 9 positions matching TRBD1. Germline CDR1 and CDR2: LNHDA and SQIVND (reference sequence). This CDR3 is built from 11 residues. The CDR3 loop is CASSIGDRVFF. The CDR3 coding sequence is TGTGCCAGTAGTATAGGGGACAGGGTTTTCTTC.

In DNA, the CDR3 is TGCGCCAGCAGACCTAACAGGGATTCACCCCTCCACTTT. As protein: CASRPNRDSPLHF. This chain links TRBV4-1 with TRBJ1-6, with D tentatively TRBD1 (6 bases). The CDR3 runs to 13 residues. In germline, CDR1 is MGHRA, CDR2 YSYEKL. With 6 bases removed from V and 8 bases from J, the gap between germline ends came to 11 bases.

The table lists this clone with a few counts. The CDR3 sequence: CASSLIGVTASEKLFF. CDR3 nucleotide sequence: TGTGCCAGCAGCTTAATAGGTGTAACAGCCTCTGAAAAACTGTTTTTT. This chain joins TRBV7-9 and TRBJ1-4; D is unresolved. Trimming cost V 2 bases and J 7 bases, with 17 bases left between them. The CDR3 is made up of 16 amino acids. Germline V gene lookup returns CDR1 SEHNR and CDR2 FQNEAQ (reference sequence).

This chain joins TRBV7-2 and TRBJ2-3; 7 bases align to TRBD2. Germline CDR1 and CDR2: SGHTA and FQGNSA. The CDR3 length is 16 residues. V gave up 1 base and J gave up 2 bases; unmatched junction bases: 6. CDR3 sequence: CASSLGTRGNTDTQYF. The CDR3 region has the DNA TGTGCCAGCAGCTTAGGGACTAGGGGAAACACAGATACGCAGTATTTT. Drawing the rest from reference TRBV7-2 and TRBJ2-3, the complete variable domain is GAGVSQSPSNKVTEKGKDVELRCDPISGHTALYWYRQSLGQGLEFLIYFQGNSAPDKSGLPSDRFSAERTGGSVSTLTIQRTQQEDSAVYLCASSLGTRGNTDTQYFGPGTRLTVL.

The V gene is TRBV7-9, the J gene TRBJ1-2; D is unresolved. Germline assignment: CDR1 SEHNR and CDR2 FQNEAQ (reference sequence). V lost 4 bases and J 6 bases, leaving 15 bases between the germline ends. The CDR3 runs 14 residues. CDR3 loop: CASSSLPTTDGYTF. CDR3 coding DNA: TGTGCCAGCAGCTCTTTGCCGACAACCGATGGCTACACCTTC. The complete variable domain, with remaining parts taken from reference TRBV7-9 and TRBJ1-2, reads DTGVSQNPRHKITKRGQNVTFRCDPISEHNRLYWYRQTLGQGPEFLTYFQNEAQLEKSRLLSDRFSAERPKGSFSTLEIQRTEQGDSAMYLCASSSLPTTDGYTFGSGTRLTVV.

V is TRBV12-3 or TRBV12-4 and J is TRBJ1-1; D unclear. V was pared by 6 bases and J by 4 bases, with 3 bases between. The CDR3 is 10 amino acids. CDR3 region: CASRSTEAFF. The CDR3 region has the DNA TGTGCCAGCAGGAGCACTGAAGCTTTCTTT.

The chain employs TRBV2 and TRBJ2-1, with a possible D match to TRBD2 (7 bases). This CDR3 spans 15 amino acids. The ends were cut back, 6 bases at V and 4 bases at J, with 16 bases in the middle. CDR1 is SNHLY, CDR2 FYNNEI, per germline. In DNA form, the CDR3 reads TGTGCCAGCAGGTCATCGCGGGGGCAGTACAATGAGCAGTTCTTC. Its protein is CASRSSRGQYNEQFF.

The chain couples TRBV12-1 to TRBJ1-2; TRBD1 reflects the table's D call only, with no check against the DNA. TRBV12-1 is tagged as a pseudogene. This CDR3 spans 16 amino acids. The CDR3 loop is CASSFGIQAAHYGYTF. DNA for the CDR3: TGTGCCAGCAGCTTTGGAATCCAGGCTGCCCACTATGGCTACACCTTC.

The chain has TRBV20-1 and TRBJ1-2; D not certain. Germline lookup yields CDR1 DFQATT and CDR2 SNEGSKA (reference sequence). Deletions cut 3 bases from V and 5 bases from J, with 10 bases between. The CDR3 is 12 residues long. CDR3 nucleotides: TGCAGTGCTAGTATTGCGAGATATGGCTACACCTTC. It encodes CSASIARYGYTF.

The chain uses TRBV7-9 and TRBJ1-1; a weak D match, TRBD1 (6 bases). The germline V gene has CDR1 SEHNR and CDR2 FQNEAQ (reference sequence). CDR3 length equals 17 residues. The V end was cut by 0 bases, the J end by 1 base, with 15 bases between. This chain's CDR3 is CASSLASQGMGNTEAFF. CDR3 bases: TGTGCCAGCAGCTTAGCTAGCCAGGGGATGGGGAACACTGAAGCTTTCTTT. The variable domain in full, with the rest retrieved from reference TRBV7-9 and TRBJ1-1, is DTGVSQNPRHKITKRGQNVTFRCDPISEHNRLYWYRQTLGQGPEFLTYFQNEAQLEKSRLLSDRFSAERPKGSFSTLEIQRTEQGDSAMYLCASSLASQGMGNTEAFFGQGTRLTVV.

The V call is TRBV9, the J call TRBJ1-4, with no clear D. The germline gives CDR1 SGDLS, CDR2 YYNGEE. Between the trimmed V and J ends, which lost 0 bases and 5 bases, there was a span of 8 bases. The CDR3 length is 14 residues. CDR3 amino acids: CASSVGDINEKLFF. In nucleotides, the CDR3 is TGTGCCAGCAGCGTAGGAGACATAAATGAAAAACTGTTTTTT.

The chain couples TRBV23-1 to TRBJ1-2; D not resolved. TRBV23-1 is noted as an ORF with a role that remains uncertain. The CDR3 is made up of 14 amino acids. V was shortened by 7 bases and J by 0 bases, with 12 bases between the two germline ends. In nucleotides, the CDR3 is TGCGCCAGCATCCGAGGGAGGACTAACTATGGCTACACCTTC. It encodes CASIRGRTNYGYTF.

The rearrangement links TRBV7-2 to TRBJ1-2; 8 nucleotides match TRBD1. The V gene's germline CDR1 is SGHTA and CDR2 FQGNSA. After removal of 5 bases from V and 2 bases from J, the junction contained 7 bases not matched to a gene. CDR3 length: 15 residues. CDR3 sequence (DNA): TGTGCCAGCAGCCCGTTGGCAGGGGGCAACTATGGCTACACCTTC. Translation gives CASSPLAGGNYGYTF.

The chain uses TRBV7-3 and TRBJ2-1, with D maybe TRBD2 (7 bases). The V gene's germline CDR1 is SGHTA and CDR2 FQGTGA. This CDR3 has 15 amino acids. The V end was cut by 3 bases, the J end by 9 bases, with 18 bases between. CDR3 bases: TGTGCCAGCAGCTTGGGGGGGCCCGCACAGGGTGAGCAGTTCTTC. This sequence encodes CASSLGGPAQGEQFF.